What follows describes a single TCR beta chain. Its antigen is still unknown. No quality values exist for individual bases; no much larger clone is one base distant. TCR CDR3 regions were amplified from genomic DNA by multiplex PCR using the deep immunoSEQ assay. Genomic DNA extracted from each cell subset was distributed evenly over all wells of several immunoSEQ 96-well plates, and each plate served as one replicate. For sorted subsets, around 0.2 ug of genomic DNA, equivalent to 30,000 or so T cell genomes, went into each replicate PCR. Purified libraries were quantified with a Qubit 3.0 fluorometer, sized on a Bioanalyzer 2100, and re-quantified with the KAPA Library Quantification kit. A separate single-read 150-cycle Illumina NextSeq 550 flow cell was used to sequence each immunoSEQ 96-well plate. The study's own analysis went as follows. Because the immunoSEQ output included only junctional sequences and no quality scores, the filtering could not be the same as the filtering used for full-length reads. Sequences were annotated with PyIR, a Python wrapper for IgBLAST v1.9, and V/J genes and CDR3 were assigned using IMGT germline references. Reads with weak V/J assignments (E-value above 1e-6), missing CDR3, stop codons, out-of-frame junctions, or ambiguous translated residues were removed. V3J clonotypes were defined by identical inferred V gene, J gene, and CDR3 amino acid sequence. Percentage overlap between repertoires was calculated by dividing the number of shared unique clonotypes by the size of the smaller repertoire. RTK rarefaction, the Chao1 estimator, and Recon v2.1 estimates of unobserved clonotypes were used to assess repertoire richness. For all TCRbeta clonotypes obtained by the gDNA method from a few donors, generation probabilities were computed with OLGA. The source is immuneACCESS, and TCRdb retained only in-frame sequences with V and J called. Part of the clones is not carried over; for the studies checked, unresolved V genes explain less than half of this, and the remainder is unexplained. That table is the source of V, J and clone size, and D and trimming were worked out from the DNA. Counted in this sample were about 680,000 clones; roughly 70% of them appeared once. The top ten constitute approximately 1.7% of the sample.

The CDR3, cysteine through phenylalanine, is 15 amino acids long. Only the CDR3 region is kept as DNA, spanning 45 bases read in frame from base 1. V was cut back by 4 bases and J by 1 base, leaving a gap of 11 bases between them. Reading the germline V gene gives CDR1 MNHNS and CDR2 SASEGT. This specimen comes from a study of shared clonotypes between healthy human individuals (dated by TCRdb to about 2020). As for the study more broadly: A couple of women and a few men aged 18 to 49 years were included in the cohort. For each donor, CD4 naive and CD4 memory were each given three plates, CD8 naive was given two plates, and CD8 memory was given one plate. The study deeply sequenced blood TCR repertoires of roughly five healthy adults to estimate repertoire size and the extent of clonotype sharing between individuals. Different laboratories and diverse techniques were used to prepare libraries and sequence TCR repertoires, to increase sequencing depth and limit assay-specific biases. Between about 0.94 and 8.9 billion PBMCs per donor were obtained by leukapheresis. The study at large found these results: Sampling was restricted to blood, and TCR repertoires in tissue are likely to differ from TCR repertoires in blood. Because the study included only a small number of donors, the genetic and exposure-history diversity represented was limited. Across several donors, approximately 5% of naive CD4, 3% to 3.5% of naive CD8, about 2.3% of memory CD4, and roughly 0.4% of memory CD8 clonotypes were shared. Pairwise subsampling led to the expectation that sequencing depth would affect the degree of clonotype sharing among donors. Compared with non-shared clonotypes, clonotypes shared by all four sorted-subset donors had higher generation probabilities. Even with the large sequencing depth, rarefaction of the sorted-subset datasets indicated that sequencing was incomplete. Larger estimated clonotype richness was generally found for naive subsets than for memory subsets.

Healthy HIV-negative adults with no recently reported acute infections or vaccinations were included as donors. Only Caucasian adults living in Nashville, Tennessee, USA were represented among the donors. Magnetic negative selection was used to enrich CD4+ T cells, after which naive cells were positively selected on CD45RA and the negative fraction became the memory subset. Blood was obtained by leukapheresis, after which PBMCs were separated by Ficoll-Histopaque density gradient centrifugation and cryopreserved in liquid nitrogen vapor phase. Analytical flow cytometry was used to check the purity and quantity of every magnetically sorted T cell population. Genomic DNA was isolated from each sorted fraction and quantified by UV absorbance on a Nanodrop 2000c.

Material: memory CD4+ T cells sorted from blood. The label giving this sample's cell subset or site can be read as: CD45RA-negative fraction. The receptor chain draws on TRBV6-1 and TRBJ2-1; TRBD2 might be the D gene, on 6 matching bases. This TCR derives from a woman aged 25 to 45 in good health. The CDR3 is CASSALAGSYNEQFF. The DNA sequence is given as TGTGCCAGCAGTGCCCTTGCGGGATCCTACAATGAGCAGTTCTTC.